This TCR beta chain derives from a study of CXCR3-negative and CXCR3-positive naive CD8 T cells. For this clonotype: The target antigen is unknown.

The CDR3 is made up of 15 amino acids. Germline lookup yields CDR1 MNHNY and CDR2 SVGAGI (reference sequence). CD45RO-CCR7+CD27+CD95- marked naive CD8+ T cells. Findings and caveats of the study: Similarly elevated diversity marked both naive subsets, with memory CD8+ cells showing far lower diversity. TRB CDR3 hydrophobicity was greater in CXCR3-positive naive cells than in CXCR3-negative naive cells. Naive cells that were CXCR3-negative or CXCR3-positive used TRBV-TRBJ genes alike, while memory cells diverged.

Researchers prepared the TRB cDNA libraries using 5' RACE with UMI labels. TCRdb re-called the 5' RACE reads; one entry per CDR3 protein, DNA not given. There are 95,000 to 100,000 distinct CDR3 sequences in the sample, with roughly 0.99% held by the top ten. J is TRBJ1-2 and V is TRBV6-6. Source material: naive CXCR3+ CD8+ T cells from blood. This sample's subset: CD45RO-CCR7+CD27+CD95- naive CD8+ T cells expressing CXCR3 (TNR3+). This TCR was sampled from a human donor in good health. Some clones in this sample may be carry-over from other donors' samples. This CDR3 reads CASGPIEGNNYGYTF.